The source of this T cell receptor beta chain is a study of T cell responses to AZD1222 COVID-19 vaccine. Study-level results: Per reports, nearly half of all spike-specific TCRs target regions that are unmutated in variants. Clonal diversity may have been underestimated in mostly white British donors.

The CDR3 has 16 residues. The V end lost 3 bases, the J end lost 0 bases, and 12 bases lay between the germline ends. In germline, CDR1 is KGHSH, CDR2 LQKENI. Some clones are missing from TCRdb's copy, which holds only in-frame ones; the method was immunoSEQ multiplex PCR. Of around 150,000 clones listed, around 93% are singletons. Details on this clone: Its specificity is not known.

This rearrangement joins TRBV18 to TRBJ1-5, with D unresolved. The input for sequencing was peripheral blood, taken 28 days after the second AZD1222 dose. The receptor comes from an adult who received the AZD1222 COVID-19 vaccine. CDR3 bases: TGTGCCAGCTCACCTCGGGGAGGATATAGCAATCAGCCCCAGCATTTT. This codes for CASSPRGGYSNQPQHF.